Here is one T cell receptor beta chain with its context. The sample originates from a study of blood T cell repertoires in COVID-19. The wider study: The United States, Italy and Spain were the sources of the acute and convalescent COVID-19 samples.

V was clipped by 6 bases and J by 4 bases; unmatched bases: 8. Germline V gives CDR1 MNHEY, CDR2 SVGAGI. The CDR3 covers 15 residues. Original analysis: Reference gene primer amplification yielded estimated nucleated cell counts. This table comes from immunoSEQ multiplex PCR, and its TCRdb copy is limited to in-frame clones, with some not included. The V and J calls and clone size were taken over from that table, and D and trimming were inferred from the DNA. The data contain 160,000 or so clones, just over 90% of them seen just once; the ten biggest clones take up roughly 1.9%. The sample comprised peripheral blood. This chain connects TRBV6-5 to TRBJ2-3; 9 nucleotides align to TRBD2. The TCR comes from a woman in her sixties with COVID-19, enrolled during active disease. The CDR3 region is CASRVNLAGSDTQYF. As DNA, the CDR3 is TGTGCCAGCAGAGTGAATCTAGCGGGGTCAGATACGCAGTATTTT.